The 21 T cell receptor beta chains reported below all come from one sample, sequenced in a study of blood T cell repertoires in COVID-19 (dated by TCRdb to the early 2020s). The library came from the immunoSEQ multiplex PCR assay. TCRdb limited this immuneACCESS table to in-frame rearrangements with V and J called. A share of clones is missing; checked studies link under half to unresolved V genes, and the rest is unexplained. For this sample there are about 99,000 clones; around 81% appear just once. The ten largest account for around 4.7% of the sample. Sequenced input: peripheral blood. The receptor set was obtained from a man older than 75 with COVID-19, enrolled during active disease.

The rearrangement joins TRBV3-1 (or the pseudogene TRBV3-2) to TRBJ2-6; 7 nucleotides match TRBD1. V was pared by 3 bases and J by 0 bases, with 5 bases of the junction left unmatched. The CDR3 length is 17 residues. Germline V gives CDR1 LGHDT, CDR2 YNNKEL (reference sequence). CDR3 loop: CASSQGDSFSGANVLTF. In DNA form, the CDR3 reads TGTGCCAGCAGCCAGGGGGACAGCTTCTCTGGGGCCAACGTCCTGACTTTC.

The chain has TRBV7-3 and TRBJ1-2; 7 nucleotides line up with TRBD1. This CDR3 has 14 amino acids. After removal of 5 bases from V and 3 bases from J, the junction contained 6 bases not matched to a gene. CDR1 is SGHTA and CDR2 is FQGTGA in the germline V gene. CDR3: CASSGSTGDYGYTF. The CDR3 DNA reads as TGTGCCAGCAGCGGATCCACAGGGGACTATGGCTACACCTTC.

This sequence joins TRBV5-4 and TRBJ2-2, with 7 bases matching TRBD1. Germline V lookup: CDR1 SGHNT, CDR2 YYREEE (reference sequence). With V trimmed by 4 bases and J by 6 bases, 12 bases remained unmatched. The CDR3 spans 16 residues. CDR3 amino acids: CASSTHRGRTPGELFF. In DNA form, the CDR3 reads TGTGCCAGCAGCACCCACAGGGGCCGAACCCCCGGGGAGCTGTTTTTT.

The chain is built from TRBV7-8 and TRBJ2-2; D unclear. V was trimmed by 2 bases and J by 6 bases, leaving 13 bases between them. The germline V gene encodes CDR1 SGHVS and CDR2 FQNEAQ. This CDR3 region has 15 residues. The CDR3 DNA sequence: TGTGCCAGCAGCTTATTGGAGAGCTTTCCCGGGGAGCTGTTTTTT. Translated: CASSLLESFPGELFF.

This chain joins TRBV27 and TRBJ1-5; 7 nucleotides match TRBD1. The CDR3 covers 17 residues. Trimming cost V 7 bases and J 7 bases; bases outside gene matches: 19. Looked up from germline, CDR1 is MNHEY and CDR2 is SMNVEV (reference sequence). The CDR3 DNA reads TGTGCCAGCACTCGAAGACAGGGAGGCACCCTCGAGCAGCCCCAGCATTTT. It yields the protein CASTRRQGGTLEQPQHF.

Here the CDR3 reads CASSSSDRGGDTGELFF. The CDR3 nucleotides read TGTGCCAGCAGCTCAAGCGACAGGGGTGGGGACACCGGGGAGCTGTTTTTT. The gene calls are TRBV7-8 and TRBJ2-2; TRBD1 matches 8 bases. The CDR3 length is 17 residues. V dropped 4 bases and J dropped 3; count of bases not matched to a gene: 10. The germline V gene has CDR1 SGHVS and CDR2 FQNEAQ.

This clone was seen more than once but under ten times. The chain has TRBV7-2 and TRBJ2-7, with D perhaps TRBD1 (5 bases). Germline V gives CDR1 SGHTA, CDR2 FQGNSA. V lost 5 bases to trimming and J lost 2 bases, with 19 bases between them. CDR3 size: 16 residues. CDR3 sequence reads: CASSPEARAVAYEQYF. The CDR3 region has the DNA TGTGCCAGCAGCCCAGAGGCCAGGGCGGTCGCCTACGAGCAGTACTTC.

The genes are TRBV6-5 and TRBJ1-2, with 10 bases aligning to TRBD1. The V segment lost 2 bases and the J segment 8 bases; nucleotides outside the gene matches: 5. The CDR3 has 14 residues. CDR1 MNHEY and CDR2 SVGAGI come from the germline V gene. CDR3 in DNA: TGTGCCAGCAGTTACACGACAGGGGGCCGAGGCTACACCTTC. Translating gives CASSYTTGGRGYTF.

The gene calls are TRBV5-1 and TRBJ1-1; maybe TRBD1 (6 bases). The CDR3 extends over 14 amino acids. Deletions cut 3 bases from V and 6 bases from J, with 15 bases between. Germline V CDR1 and CDR2: SGHRS, YFSETQ. The CDR3 protein is CASSSGRGLAEAFF. CDR3 nucleotide sequence: TGCGCCAGCAGCTCCGGGCGGGGGCTGGCTGAAGCTTTCTTT.

The rearrangement joins TRBV5-1 to TRBJ1-2; tentative D call: TRBD1 (6 bases). V lost 4 bases to trimming and J lost 7 bases, with 17 bases between them. The germline V gene encodes CDR1 SGHRS and CDR2 YFSETQ. This CDR3 is 14 amino acids long. The CDR3 sequence is CASSLNREWGGYTF. CDR3 nucleotide sequence: TGCGCCAGCAGCCTAAACAGGGAGTGGGGTGGCTACACCTTC.

A single count supports this clone. V is TRBV28 and J is TRBJ2-7; D is perhaps TRBD1 (5 bases). The CDR3 covers 15 residues. Trimming removed 5 bases from V and 2 bases from J, with 16 bases in between. Germline values: CDR1 MDHEN, CDR2 SYDVKM. CDR3 DNA sequence: TGTGCCAGCAGTGAGTCTAGGGGATTCGCCTACGAGCAGTACTTC. Its translation is CASSESRGFAYEQYF.

This clone was counted between two and nine times. The chain joins TRBV19 to TRBJ1-1; TRBD1 matches at 7 bases. Germline V gives CDR1 LNHDA, CDR2 SQIVND (reference sequence). The CDR3 covers 13 residues. V lost 7 bases, J lost 5 bases, and 7 bases stayed unmatched. The DNA of the CDR3 is TGTGCCAGTACCCAGACACAGGGGACTGAAGCTTTCTTT. Residues: CASTQTQGTEAFF. The entire variable domain, with the rest obtained from reference TRBV19 and TRBJ1-1, is as follows: DGGITQSPKYLFRKEGQNVTLSCEQNLNHDAMYWYRQDPGQGLRLIYYSQIVNDFQKGDIAEGYSVSREKKESFPLTVTSAQKNPTAFYLCASTQTQGTEAFFGQGTRLTVV.

J is TRBJ2-3 and V is TRBV5-4; 7 nucleotides agree with TRBD2. Looked up from germline, CDR1 is SGHNT and CDR2 is YYREEE (reference sequence). V was clipped by 3 bases and J by 3 bases; unmatched bases: 1. CDR3 size: 13 residues. The CDR3 protein is CASSWEGTDTQYF. CDR3 nucleotide sequence: TGTGCCAGCAGCTGGGAGGGGACAGATACGCAGTATTTT.

This clone was observed a handful of times. The genes are TRBV7-6 and TRBJ2-3, with 13 bases fitting TRBD2. This CDR3 is built from 17 residues. CDR1 SGHVS and CDR2 FNYEAQ come from the germline V gene. V was pared by 5 bases and J by 0 bases, with 5 bases of the junction left unmatched. The CDR3 region has the DNA TGTGCCAGCAGCCAGGGACTAGCGGGGTCTAGCACAGATACGCAGTATTTT. Its translation: CASSQGLAGSSTDTQYF.

The chain has TRBV5-1 and TRBJ1-5, with 7 bases lining up with TRBD1. The length of the CDR3 is 15 residues. Germline loops: CDR1 SGHRS, CDR2 YFSETQ. V trimming: 4 bases; J trimming: 1 base; junction bases outside the gene matches: 5. CDR3 amino acids: CASSLGDSSNQPQHF. CDR3 sequence (DNA): TGCGCCAGCAGCCTAGGGGACAGCAGCAATCAGCCCCAGCATTTT.

This chain connects TRBV28 to TRBJ2-2; 8 bases are shared with TRBD2. CDR3 size: 16 residues. Unmatched junction bases numbered 8, after V lost 2 bases and J lost 6 bases. The germline gives CDR1 MDHEN, CDR2 SYDVKM. CDR3 DNA sequence: TGTGCCAGCAGTTTAGGAGCGGGAGTTCTGGCCGGGGAGCTGTTTTTT. It encodes CASSLGAGVLAGELFF.

The chain couples TRBV5-5 to TRBJ2-7; 8 positions agree with TRBD1. The ends lost 0 bases at V and 9 bases at J; junction bases unmatched: 8. CDR3 length equals 14 residues. Germline CDR1 and CDR2: SGHKS and YYEKEE (reference sequence). The CDR3 here is CASSLGAGGAWQYF. In nucleotides, the CDR3 is TGTGCCAGCAGCTTGGGGGCAGGGGGCGCGTGGCAGTACTTC.

V is TRBV10-1 and J is TRBJ2-1; 7 bases fit TRBD1. Unmatched junction bases numbered 6, after V lost 4 bases and J lost 6 bases. This CDR3 comprises 14 residues. The germline V gene has CDR1 WNHNN and CDR2 SYGVQD (reference sequence). As DNA, the CDR3 is TGCGCCAGCAGTGTAACGAGACAGGGCAATGAGCAGTTCTTC. This sequence encodes CASSVTRQGNEQFF.

V and J are TRBV27 and TRBJ1-1; D perhaps matches TRBD1 (5 bases). This CDR3 contains 15 residues. V lost 2 bases, J lost 4 bases, and 14 bases lay in between. The germline V gene has CDR1 MNHEY and CDR2 SMNVEV (reference sequence). The CDR3 region is CASSLRGPWGTEAFF. CDR3 DNA: TGTGCCAGCAGTTTAAGGGGCCCCTGGGGCACTGAAGCTTTCTTT.

This chain joins TRBV29-1 and TRBJ2-2; 7 positions match TRBD1. There are 11 residues in the CDR3. Germline CDR1 SQVTM, CDR2 ANQGSEA. The ends lost 8 bases at V and 3 bases at J; junction bases unmatched: 0. CDR3 in DNA: TGCAGCACAGGGGACACCGGGGAGCTGTTTTTT. Its protein is CSTGDTGELFF.

This clone was observed once. V is TRBV3-1 (or the pseudogene TRBV3-2) and J is TRBJ1-2; D call uncertain. The CDR3 contains 14 residues. Germline V lookup: CDR1 LGHDT, CDR2 YNNKEL (reference sequence). Trimming took 0 bases from V and 8 from J, leaving 13 bases between them. The CDR3 region has the DNA TGTGCCAGCAGCCAAGAGAGGCGGCCATTGGGCTACACCTTC. Translation: CASSQERRPLGYTF.